The 6 T cell receptor beta chains presented below share a single source sample, sequenced in a study of molecular identifiers for immune sequencing clone quantification. TCRdb re-called the PCR reads with MiXCR, one entry per CDR3 protein. The sample records about 500,000 distinct CDR3 sequences, roughly 25% being singletons. Sequences were obtained from naive CD8+ T cells from blood, with Jurkat cell RNA spiked in. The subset here: FACS-sorted CD8+CD4-CCR7+CD45RA+ naive T cells. These receptors all stem from a human donor in good health. Some libraries in this study had Jurkat cell RNA spiked in.

On this clonotype itself: It may be a read error: a sequence one base away is much more abundant. This sequence joins TRBV14 and TRBJ2-7, with D possibly matching TRBD1 (6 bases). Trimming removed 4 bases from V and 4 bases from J, with 20 bases in between. Germline V CDR1 and CDR2: SGHDN, FVKESK. The CDR3 is made up of 16 amino acids. Here the CDR3 reads CASSRETPGQKYEQYF. CDR3 in DNA: TGTGCCAGCAGCCGAGAAACGCCAGGACAGAAGTACGAGCAGTACTTC.

The chain couples TRBV27 to TRBJ1-5; D perhaps matches TRBD1 (6 bases). The CDR3 runs to 16 residues. Looked up from germline, CDR1 is MNHEY and CDR2 is SMNVEV (reference sequence). Trimming shortened V by 1 base and J by 7 bases, and 17 bases separated the two germline ends. CDR3 sequence: CASSLFQRGVGQPQHF. CDR3 nucleotide sequence: TGTGCCAGCAGTTTATTCCAAAGGGGGGTAGGACAGCCCCAGCATTTT.

In the case of this clonotype: Sequence at one end of the junction differs from germline and may be a read error. CDR3 region: CASSLAGGRTGTQYF. CDR3 nucleotide sequence: TGTGCCAGCAGTTTAGCGGGAGGACGCACAGGTACGCAGTATTTT. This chain uses TRBV27 with TRBJ2-3; 8 nucleotides align to TRBD2. CDR1 and CDR2 (germline): MNHEY, SMNVEV (reference sequence). This CDR3 is built from 15 residues.

In this sample, this clonotype turned up many times. This rearrangement joins TRBV30 to TRBJ2-1; TRBD2 is a possible D gene (6 bases). The CDR3 length is 15 residues. V was cut by 4 bases and J by 9 bases, with 22 bases left in between. CDR1 is GTSNPN and CDR2 is SVGIG in the germline V gene (reference sequence). The CDR3 loop reads CAWTPGTHSASEQFF. As DNA, the CDR3 is TGTGCCTGGACTCCCGGGACTCACTCCGCCAGTGAGCAGTTCTTC.

V and J are TRBV7-9 and TRBJ2-7; D possibly corresponds to TRBD1 (6 bases). The CDR3 extends over 13 amino acids. The germline V gene encodes CDR1 SEHNR and CDR2 FQNEAQ (reference sequence). V was trimmed by 2 bases and J by 4 bases, leaving 9 bases between them. The DNA for the CDR3 is TGTGCCAGCAGCTTAACAGGGCGGTACGAGCAGTACTTC. Its translation: CASSLTGRYEQYF.

The table lists this clonotype with a few counts. This chain connects TRBV4-1 to TRBJ2-7; weak D call: TRBD1 (6 bases). This CDR3 spans 13 amino acids. The germline V gene encodes CDR1 MGHRA and CDR2 YSYEKL. Trimming took 6 bases from V and 6 from J, leaving 15 bases between them. The CDR3 sequence is CASSLSPGVEQYF. The CDR3 nucleotides are TGCGCCAGCAGTCTATCCCCAGGGGTCGAGCAGTACTTC.